The 25 T cell receptor beta chains reported below all come from one sample, sequenced in a study of CD8 T cells in ankylosing spondylitis. TCRdb reprocessed the 5' RACE reads via MiXCR and lists one record per CDR3 protein. Of about 280,000 distinct CDR3 sequences in the sample, 20% were seen once. The sequenced sample was blood, either unsorted or a sorted T cell fraction (not recorded which). These receptors originate from a male donor with ankylosing spondylitis or in good health (not recorded which).

This clonotype was picked up many times. The V and J genes are TRBV3-1 and TRBJ2-3, with no clear D. The V end lost 1 base, the J end lost 5 bases, and 7 bases lay between the germline ends. The CDR3 loop spans 13 amino acids. CDR1 and CDR2 (germline): LGHDT, YNNKEL (reference sequence). The CDR3 sequence: CASSQGRVDTQYF. In DNA form, the CDR3 reads TGTGCCAGCAGCCAAGGCCGAGTAGATACGCAGTATTTT.

In this sample, this clonotype turned up many times. As DNA, the CDR3 is TGTGCCAGCAGCTTAGCGGGTTTCGGCACTGAAGCTTTCTTT. Encoded protein: CASSLAGFGTEAFF. This chain uses TRBV7-6 with TRBJ1-1, with D unclear. Trimming took 0 bases from V and 4 from J, leaving 9 bases between them. CDR3 length: 14 amino acids. Germline CDR1 is SGHVS and CDR2 is FNYEAQ.

This chain links TRBV6-1 with TRBJ2-7; D remains unclear. V shed 0 bases and J shed 1 base, with 10 bases lying between them. The germline V gene encodes CDR1 MNHNS and CDR2 SASEGT. The CDR3 runs 15 residues. CDR3 DNA: TGTGCCAGCAGTGAAGCGCAGGCGACATCCTACGAGCAGTACGTC. It encodes CASSEAQATSYEQYV.

This clonotype has ten or more counts. CDR3 loop: CASSQDGTINEQFF. The CDR3 DNA sequence: TGTGCCAGCAGCCAAGATGGGACCATCAATGAGCAGTTCTTC. V gene TRBV4-2 combines with J gene TRBJ2-1, with D perhaps matching TRBD1 or TRBD2 (5 bases each). The length of the CDR3 is 14 residues. CDR1 and CDR2 from the germline V gene are LGHNA and YNFKEQ. V was shortened by 0 bases and J by 6 bases, with 9 bases between the two germline ends.

This clonotype was picked up a small number of times. The chain links TRBV5-5 to TRBJ2-1; D may match TRBD1 or TRBD2 (5 bases each). The CDR3 loop spans 15 amino acids. Between the trimmed V and J ends, which lost 0 bases and 1 base, there was a span of 8 bases. Germline-derived CDR1 and CDR2 are SGHKS and YYEKEE (reference sequence). The CDR3 nucleotides read TGTGCCAGCAGCTTGGGGGGGATGTCCTACAATGAGCAGTTCTTC. As protein: CASSLGGMSYNEQFF.

This sequence joins TRBV5-1 and TRBJ2-1; TRBD1 might be the D (6 bases). The germline V gene has CDR1 SGHRS and CDR2 YFSETQ. This CDR3 contains 13 residues. Trimming stripped 4 bases from V and 6 bases from J, with 11 bases between. CDR3 protein: CASSPDSLNEQFF. In DNA form, the CDR3 reads TGCGCCAGCAGCCCGGACAGCCTCAATGAGCAGTTCTTC.

The gene calls are TRBV5-6 and TRBJ2-3; TRBD1 is a possible D gene (6 bases). Germline CDR1 is SGHDT and CDR2 is YYEEEE. The CDR3 runs 17 residues. V lost 0 bases, J lost 4 bases, and 18 bases lay in between. The CDR3 is CASSLGPTGAGADTQYF. The CDR3 DNA sequence: TGTGCCAGCAGCTTGGGTCCGACCGGGGCAGGGGCAGATACGCAGTATTTT.

The V call is TRBV11-2, the J call TRBJ1-2, with 7 bases matching TRBD1. Looked up from germline, CDR1 is SGHAT and CDR2 is FQNNGV. The CDR3 runs to 14 residues. V gave up 5 bases and J gave up 3 bases; unmatched junction bases: 6. CDR3 DNA sequence: TGTGCCAGCAGCAAACAGGGGTTTGACTATGGCTACACCTTC. This gives the protein CASSKQGFDYGYTF. The entire variable domain, with the rest obtained from reference TRBV11-2 and TRBJ1-2, is as follows: EAGVAQSPRYKIIEKRQSVAFWCNPISGHATLYWYQQILGQGPKLLIQFQNNGVVDDSQLPKDRFSAERLKGVDSTLKIQPAKLEDSAVYLCASSKQGFDYGYTFGSGTRLTVV.

In its sample, this clonotype was seen many times. This rearrangement joins TRBV3-1 to TRBJ2-1; the D gene is possibly TRBD2 (6 bases). Germline V gives CDR1 LGHDT, CDR2 YNNKEL (reference sequence). Trimming pared 6 bases from V and 6 bases from J, leaving 18 bases between. The CDR3 is 15 amino acids. CDR3: CASSGGRAQPNEQFF. CDR3 in DNA: TGTGCCAGCAGTGGGGGGAGAGCCCAACCCAATGAGCAGTTCTTC.

In its sample, this clonotype was seen a few times. The V and J genes are TRBV20-1 and TRBJ1-4; TRBD1 might be the D (6 bases). Germline V gene sequence: CDR1 DFQATT, CDR2 SNEGSKA (reference sequence). The V end lost 6 bases, the J end lost 6 bases, and 14 bases lay between the germline ends. This CDR3 has 13 residues. CDR3: CSANRVVDEKLFF. The CDR3 DNA is TGCAGTGCGAACAGGGTCGTGGATGAAAAACTGTTTTTT.

This clonotype was detected a few times. The rearrangement links TRBV25-1 to TRBJ2-1; 9 bases match TRBD2. The J segment lost 4 bases and the V segment lost 4 bases, leaving 5 bases of the junction unmatched. The CDR3 consists of 15 residues. The germline V gene encodes CDR1 MGHDK and CDR2 SYGVNS. The CDR3, as DNA: TGTGCCAGCAGTGTGGCGGGAGGGGGGTACAATGAGCAGTTCTTC. Protein product: CASSVAGGGYNEQFF.

The chain is built from TRBV12-3 or TRBV12-4 and TRBJ1-5; D unclear. This CDR3 comprises 17 residues. V was trimmed by 2 bases and J by 3 bases, leaving 17 bases between them. The CDR3: CASSLSLAGMNNQPQHF. As DNA, the CDR3 is TGTGCCAGCAGTTTATCTCTGGCAGGAATGAACAATCAGCCCCAGCATTTT.

This chain uses TRBV30 with TRBJ1-3; D call uncertain. Germline V lookup: CDR1 GTSNPN, CDR2 SVGIG (reference sequence). This CDR3 region has 15 residues. With 3 bases removed from V and 1 base from J, the gap between germline ends came to 13 bases. The CDR3 DNA follows: TGTGCCTGGAGCGCCGACCCGGCGTCTGGAAACACCATATATTTT. Translating it yields CAWSADPASGNTIYF.

The chain couples TRBV29-1 to TRBJ2-3; D is uncertain. Germline CDR1 reads SQVTM; CDR2 reads ANQGSEA. The V end was cut by 5 bases, the J end by 2 bases, with 8 bases between. There are 12 residues in the CDR3. CDR3 bases: TGCAGCGTTTACTATTACACAGATACGCAGTATTTT. The encoded protein is CSVYYYTDTQYF.

The V call is TRBV12-3 or TRBV12-4, the J call TRBJ2-3; either TRBD1 or TRBD2 may supply D (5 bases each). V dropped 4 bases and J dropped 2 bases, with 13 bases sitting between them. This CDR3 contains 15 residues. The CDR3: CASSWWGKDTDTQYF. The CDR3 DNA follows: TGTGCCAGCAGTTGGTGGGGGAAGGACACAGATACGCAGTATTTT.

This clonotype was observed a handful of times. DNA for the CDR3: TGTGCCAGCAGTTTTACTGGGGACTATGGCTACACCTTC. Its protein is CASSFTGDYGYTF. J is TRBJ1-2 and V is TRBV27; D uncertain. Germline CDR1 and CDR2: MNHEY and SMNVEV (reference sequence). Trimming removed 3 bases at V and 3 bases at J, with 8 bases between. The CDR3 loop spans 13 amino acids.

This rearrangement joins TRBV6-5 to TRBJ2-3; 8 bases align to TRBD2. The length of the CDR3 is 16 residues. J lost 4 bases, V lost 0 bases, and 6 bases had no gene match. Germline V gene lookup returns CDR1 MNHEY and CDR2 SVGAGI. CDR3 sequence (DNA): TGTGCCAGCAGTTACTCAAGCGGGAGTCGATCAGATACGCAGTATTTT. Protein: CASSYSSGSRSDTQYF.

This clonotype occurred a few times. CDR3 sequence reads: CASSQRGHTDTQYF. Written as DNA, the CDR3 is TGTGCCAGCAGCCAAAGGGGACACACAGATACGCAGTATTTT. The rearrangement joins TRBV3-1 to TRBJ2-3, with D possibly TRBD1 on 6 matching bases. V was trimmed by 2 bases and J by 2 bases, leaving 8 bases between them. The CDR3 sequence is 14 residues long. The germline gives CDR1 LGHDT, CDR2 YNNKEL (reference sequence).

The chain uses TRBV3-1 and TRBJ2-5, with D tentatively TRBD2 (5 bases). Germline values: CDR1 LGHDT, CDR2 YNNKEL (reference sequence). The CDR3 spans 15 residues. V dropped 0 bases and J dropped 5 bases, with 13 bases sitting between them. CDR3 coding DNA: TGTGCCAGCAGCCAAGATCCGGGGAACGGCGAGACCCAGTACTTC. Protein sequence: CASSQDPGNGETQYF.

The V and J genes are TRBV7-9 and TRBJ2-2, with 8 bases identical to TRBD2. Germline V lookup: CDR1 SEHNR, CDR2 FQNEAQ (reference sequence). V gave up 4 bases and J gave up 1 base; unmatched junction bases: 5. The CDR3 is made up of 16 amino acids. The CDR3 loop is CASSSETSGNTGELFF. DNA for the CDR3: TGTGCCAGCAGCTCAGAAACTAGCGGGAACACCGGGGAGCTGTTTTTT.

This clonotype has a handful of counts. The chain joins TRBV5-1 to TRBJ2-1; TRBD2 matches at 13 bases. CDR3 length: 15 residues. Germline V lookup: CDR1 SGHRS, CDR2 YFSETQ. Trimming took 2 bases from V and 7 from J; bases not matched to a gene: 3. CDR3 in amino acids: CASSFKTSGGNEQFF. In nucleotides, the CDR3 is TGCGCCAGCAGCTTTAAGACTAGCGGGGGGAATGAGCAGTTCTTC.

V is TRBV12-3 or TRBV12-4 and J is TRBJ2-3; 12 bases fit TRBD1. CDR3 length equals 18 residues. Unmatched junction bases numbered 8, after V lost 1 base and J lost 3 bases. The CDR3 region has the DNA TGTGCCAGCAGTTTAGTGGGACAGGGGGCGCGACAAACAGATACGCAGTATTTT. Translation: CASSLVGQGARQTDTQYF.

The V gene is TRBV12-3 or TRBV12-4, the J gene TRBJ1-5, with D maybe TRBD1 (5 bases). CDR3 length equals 12 residues. Trimming pared 4 bases from V and 6 bases from J, leaving 7 bases between. For the CDR3, the DNA is TGTGCCAGCAGTTCGGGGCCTCAGCCCCAGCATTTT. Translating gives CASSSGPQPQHF.

This clonotype was seen ten or more times. The chain employs TRBV20-1 and TRBJ2-1; tentative D call: TRBD1 (5 bases). The germline V gene has CDR1 DFQATT and CDR2 SNEGSKA (reference sequence). The CDR3 runs 15 residues. Trimming took off 5 bases at V and 8 bases at J, with 22 bases between the two ends. The CDR3: CSARDVGLGVYEQFF. The CDR3 DNA sequence: TGCAGTGCTCGCGACGTGGGCCTAGGGGTTTATGAGCAGTTCTTC.

The gene calls are TRBV4-1 and TRBJ2-1; the match to TRBD2 covers 7 bases. The CDR3 consists of 15 residues. Trimming cost V 0 bases and J 4 bases; bases outside gene matches: 3. Looked up from germline, CDR1 is MGHRA and CDR2 is YSYEKL. CDR3 sequence reads: CASSQELATYNEQFF. The CDR3 DNA reads TGCGCCAGCAGCCAAGAACTAGCGACATACAATGAGCAGTTCTTC.